The 3 T cell receptor beta chains listed next were all sequenced from one sample in a study of T-cell memory formation after mild COVID-19. TCRdb reprocessed the 5' RACE reads via MiXCR and lists one record per CDR3 protein. The sample contains around 250,000 distinct CDR3 sequences, 15% to 20% of which appear only once. The material sequenced was PBMCs or a T cell subset sorted from them (not recorded which). The receptors stem from a man younger than 35 who had mild COVID-19 (a few samples of this study predate the infection). Cell type and time point are not known.

This clonotype was seen a handful of times. V and J are TRBV7-8 and TRBJ2-4; D is possibly TRBD2 (5 bases). Germline CDR1 and CDR2: SGHVS and FQNEAQ. The CDR3 has 16 residues. The ends were cut back, 2 bases at V and 1 base at J, with 12 bases in the middle. The CDR3 sequence is CASSLSVWEAKNIQYF. CDR3 coding DNA: TGTGCCAGCAGCTTATCCGTCTGGGAGGCCAAAAACATTCAGTACTTC.

This clonotype has ten or more counts. An end of the junction does not agree with germline; a read error may underlie this. The rearrangement links TRBV5-1 to TRBJ2-5, with D hard to call. From germline, CDR1 is SGHRS and CDR2 YFSETQ. This CDR3 spans 13 amino acids. The DNA for the CDR3 is TGTGCCAGCAGTTTGAAAGGGCAAGAGACCCAGTACTTC. As protein: CASSLKGQETQYF.

The gene calls are TRBV6-6 and TRBJ1-2; maybe TRBD1 (5 bases). The germline V gene has CDR1 MNHNY and CDR2 SVGAGI (reference sequence). Between the trimmed V and J ends, which lost 7 bases and 5 bases, there was a span of 23 bases. CDR3 size: 16 residues. The CDR3 is CASNHLRGSGGYGYTF. As DNA, the CDR3 is TGTGCCAGCAACCATTTGCGGGGCTCCGGAGGGTATGGCTACACCTTC.